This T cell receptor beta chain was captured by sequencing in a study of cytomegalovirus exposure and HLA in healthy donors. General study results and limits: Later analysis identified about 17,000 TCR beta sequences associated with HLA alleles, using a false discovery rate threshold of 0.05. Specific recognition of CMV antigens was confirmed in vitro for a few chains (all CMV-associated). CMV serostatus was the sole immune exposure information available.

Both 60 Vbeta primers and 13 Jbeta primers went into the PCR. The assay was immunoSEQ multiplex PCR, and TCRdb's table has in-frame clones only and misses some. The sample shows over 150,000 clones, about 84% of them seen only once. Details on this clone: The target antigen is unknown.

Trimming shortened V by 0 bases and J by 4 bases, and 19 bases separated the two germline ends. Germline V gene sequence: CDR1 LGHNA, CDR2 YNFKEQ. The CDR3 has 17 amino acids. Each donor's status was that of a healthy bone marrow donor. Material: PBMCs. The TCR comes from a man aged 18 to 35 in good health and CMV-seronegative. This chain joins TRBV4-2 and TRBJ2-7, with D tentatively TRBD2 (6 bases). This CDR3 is CASSQEDPGLGSYEQYF. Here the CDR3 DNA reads TGTGCCAGCAGCCAAGAGGACCCGGGACTGGGTAGTTACGAGCAGTACTTC.